This TCR beta chain was observed in a study of blood T cell dynamics during melanoma immunotherapy (dated by TCRdb to the early 2020s). A note on the overall study: Patients had metastatic melanoma and received first-line pembrolizumab or nivolumab plus ipilimumab as standard of care in the United Kingdom. Peripheral T cell receptor repertoires of metastatic melanoma patients were profiled before and after one cycle of checkpoint inhibitor therapy to find early correlates of response. The training cohort consisted of consecutive patients, while an additional independent group of patients from the same centre was pooled to form an external validation set.

Remarks on this clone: Its binding antigen is unknown. Per-nucleotide qualities are absent, and no much larger clonotype sits a single base away.

The germline ends are 10 bases apart after V is trimmed by 3 bases and J by 1 base. The germline V gene encodes CDR1 ENHRY and CDR2 SYGVKD. There are 14 amino acids in the CDR3, from cysteine to phenylalanine inclusive. This entry keeps only the CDR3 DNA: 42 bases, framed from base 1. Read against the paper, the sample's time point label means: pre-treatment baseline. The definition of immune-effector (TIE) cells was CD3+ CD4- CD8+ CD45RA- CD45RO-high CD27- CCR7- memory T cells. Blood samples were collected before treatment (T0) and at week 3 (W3), after the first cycle of checkpoint blockade. Except for a couple of patients with rapid clinical progression, response was assessed 12 weeks after the first infusion by RECIST 1.1; disease control meant complete response, partial response or stable disease. Patients were excluded for prior systemic cancer treatment, concomitant immunosuppressant therapy or synchronous other active malignancies. Sorted CD8+ memory and naive T cell subsets were sequenced at T0 and W3 from six patients, three progressing and three with disease control. Lymphoprep and SepMate tubes were used to isolate PBMC from blood, and red cell lysis was then performed. QIAamp DNA Blood Mini kits were used to extract DNA from PBMC and sorted T cell subsets. CD8+ T cell subsets were sorted live on a FACSAria III cytometer and then frozen prior to DNA extraction. Fresh PBMC for flow cytometry were held at 4°C in PBS with about 2% fetal bovine serum and analyzed within 25 hours.

Results and caveats for the whole study, not just this receptor: Among sorted CD8+ subsets, TIE cells showed the highest similarity to cfDNA CDR3 sequences and the highest clonality, suggesting active turnover with convergence on dominant clones. The study could not determine whether the T cell clones driving repertoire changes were melanoma-specific or reflected general immune activation. The relatively small sample size was acknowledged as a potential limitation on generalization of the results.

For each sorted CD8+ T cell subset, the entire amount of extracted DNA went into the assay. Following the manufacturer instructions, the immunoSEQ TCRb Assay kit was used to amplify TCR beta CDR3 sequences from genomic DNA. The KAPA Library Quantification Kit for Illumina platforms was used to quantify the pooled libraries by qPCR. Sequencing of the pooled libraries was done on an Illumina NextSeq 500, with clustering at about 0.55-1.2 pM. The study's own analysis went as follows. Analysis of the TCR data relied on immunoSEQ ANALYZER and the R LymphoSeq package. A rearrangement efficiency score was calculated as productive divided by the sum of productive and non-productive CDR3 sequences. Clonality was measured with the Gini coefficient and diversity with the Renyi index at alpha=1, compared pairwise between timepoints within each patient. Clonal relatedness used an edit distance of 3, and repertoire similarity used the Bhattacharyya coefficient, both computed in LymphoSeq. Linear discriminant analysis on week-3 changes in clonality and diversity was built with the R MASS and caret packages to classify response. Not all clones reach the TCRdb copy of this immuneACCESS table, which keeps in-frame sequences only. Checked studies attribute under half of the gap to unresolved V genes and leave the rest unexplained. Clone size and V and J calls were adopted from that table, with D and trimming inferred from the DNA. The sample contains roughly 1,200 clones, less than 85% of them found a single time. The ten biggest clones cover around 15% of the sample.

The source is a human donor with melanoma. This specimen consisted of CD8+ T cells from blood, obtained from a patient treated with checkpoint blockade. The cell subset or site label on this specimen signifies: immune-effector CD8+ memory T cells, CD45RO-high CCR7- CD27-. The chain was built from TRBV10-3 and TRBJ2-7; the D gene is perhaps TRBD1, from 7 matching bases. The CDR3 here reads CAISDAGQSYEQYF. The base sequence is TGTGCCATCAGTGATGCGGGACAGTCCTACGAGCAGTACTTC.